This T cell receptor beta chain came from a study of early T cells in non-severe SARS-CoV-2 infection. Study overall: Chains were unpaired, as sequencing was done on bulk RNA from unsorted whole blood. Whole-study findings and limits: The study's VDJdb matching favored anti-spike CD8 responses and missed private and CD4 specificities.

This CDR3 is built from 14 residues. Germline V gene sequence: CDR1 SGHTA, CDR2 FQGNSA. Trimming pared 5 bases from V and 0 bases from J, leaving 11 bases between. In its sample, this clonotype was seen many times. Antigen specificity is unknown. The TCR library protocol attached unique molecular identifiers to the individual cDNA molecules. Using its own MiXCR run on the 5' RACE reads, TCRdb lists one record per CDR3 protein. The data contain 68,000 or so distinct CDR3 sequences, approximately 11% of them singletons. This chain uses TRBV7-2 with TRBJ2-7; no firm D call. The receptor was derived from an adult who was a healthcare worker with PCR-confirmed SARS-CoV-2 infection or an uninfected control (not recorded which). Sequencing input: whole blood. CDR3 DNA sequence: TGTGCCAGCAGCCTCGTGGGGTTCTCCTACGAGCAGTACTTC. Its translation: CASSLVGFSYEQYF.